This is a list of T cell receptor beta chains from one sample in a study of naive and memory T cell subsets. From the UMI-ligation and nested PCR reads, TCRdb called clonotypes with MiXCR, one entry per CDR3 protein. In the table there are over 110,000 distinct CDR3 sequences, approximately 20% of which are singletons. The sample was naive CD8+ T cells from blood. All receptors derive from a human donor in good health. CDR3s include the opening cysteine and the closing phenylalanine or tryptophan. A D gene is named only where the DNA matches it firmly. Size tells how often a clone was seen (once, few, many) or the class of an expanded clone, and some rows leave it out.

v_gene	abundance	j_gene	d_gene	CDR3aa	CDR3nt
TRBV14	.	TRBJ2-7	TRBD1	CASSFWTGGNEQYF	TGTGCCAGCAGCTTCTGGACAGGGGGCAACGAGCAGTACTTC
TRBV13	once	TRBJ2-1	TRBD2	CASSSGTSGILEQFF	TGTGCCAGCAGCTCCGGGACTAGCGGGATACTTGAGCAGTTCTTC
TRBV7-2	few	TRBJ2-1	.	CASSTITSRSSYNEQFF	TGTGCCAGCAGCACTATAACAAGTAGGAGCTCCTACAATGAGCAGTTCTTC
TRBV28	once	TRBJ2-7	TRBD1	CASSLAGTGIHEQYF	TGTGCCAGCAGTTTAGCCGGGACAGGGATCCACGAGCAGTACTTC
TRBV29-1	.	TRBJ1-2	TRBD1	CSVEPDRDYGYTF	TGCAGCGTTGAACCGGACAGGGACTATGGCTACACCTTC
TRBV5-1	many	TRBJ2-7	TRBD2	CASSLELAGVGEQYF	TGCGCCAGCAGCTTGGAGCTAGCGGGAGTTGGAGAGCAGTACTTC
TRBV12-3/TRBV12-4	.	TRBJ2-7	.	CASSFLGTAPSYEQYF	TGTGCCAGCAGTTTTTTGGGAACCGCACCCTCCTACGAGCAGTACTTC
TRBV12-3/TRBV12-4	once	TRBJ1-5	.	CASSFWTDPNQPQHF	TGTGCCAGCAGTTTTTGGACGGATCCCAATCAGCCCCAGCATTTT
TRBV10-3	few	TRBJ2-5	TRBD1	CAISEPGQQETQYF	TGTGCCATCAGTGAGCCGGGACAGCAAGAGACCCAGTACTTC
TRBV27	.	TRBJ2-3	TRBD2	CASTELAGGLTDTQYF	TGTGCCAGCACCGAACTAGCGGGAGGGCTCACAGATACGCAGTATTTT
TRBV7-2	few	TRBJ2-1	TRBD2	CASSYLWGGRHNEQFF	TGTGCCAGCAGCTACCTTTGGGGAGGGAGGCACAATGAGCAGTTCTTC
TRBV5-5	many	TRBJ1-5	.	CASSLRPNQPQHF	TGTGCCAGCAGCTTACGGCCGAATCAGCCCCAGCATTTT
TRBV19	.	TRBJ2-7	.	CASSIGRGDYEQYF	TGTGCCAGTAGTATAGGCAGAGGGGACTACGAGCAGTACTTC
TRBV5-4	.	TRBJ1-1	.	CASSLSVGNTEAFF	TGTGCCAGCAGCTTGTCTGTCGGAAACACTGAAGCTTTCTTT
TRBV11-2	.	TRBJ1-2	.	CASSLGAGSTNYGYTF	TGTGCCAGCAGCTTAGGGGCGGGGTCCACTAACTATGGCTACACCTTC
TRBV28	.	TRBJ1-2	.	CASTQGGGRESHGYTF	TGTGCCAGCACCCAGGGTGGGGGCAGGGAAAGCCATGGCTACACCTTC
TRBV27	many	TRBJ2-4	.	CASSSSVGEIAKNIQYF	TGTGCCAGCAGTTCATCCGTGGGGGAGATAGCCAAAAACATTCAGTACTTC
TRBV13	few	TRBJ2-7	TRBD1	CASSLEGQGPYEQYF	TGTGCCAGCAGCTTAGAGGGACAGGGGCCCTACGAGCAGTACTTC
TRBV29-1	few	TRBJ1-1	.	CSPLGPLNTEAFF	TGCAGCCCCCTGGGCCCGCTGAACACTGAAGCTTTCTTT